Below, 27 T cell receptor beta chains from the same sample are listed, as sequenced in a study of technical replicates of blood from a handful of donors (dated 2017 in TCRdb). The library was made by the immunoSEQ multiplex PCR assay. Entries here come from immuneACCESS through TCRdb and include only in-frame sequences with V and J called. Some clones fail to appear in such tables; in the studies checked, an unresolved V gene covers under half of the shortfall, and the cause of the remainder is unknown. The sample table holds approximately 94,000 clones, of which roughly 95% were seen once. Clones ranked in the top ten supply about 0.34% of the sample. The sample taken for sequencing was T cells isolated from PBMCs. The receptor source for this set is a human donor in good health.

This chain uses TRBV11-2 with TRBJ2-7; 7 bases are a match to TRBD2. The CDR3 sequence is 15 residues long. CDR1 and CDR2 (germline): SGHAT, FQNNGV. The J segment lost 6 bases and the V segment lost 5 bases, leaving 13 bases of the junction unmatched. The DNA of the CDR3 is TGTGCCAGCAGCCCCTCCCGCGGACTAGTTTTCGAGCAGTACTTC. Translation gives CASSPSRGLVFEQYF.

This chain uses TRBV6-6 with TRBJ2-7; 7 bases line up with TRBD2. The junction had 5 bases not matched to a gene; V was cut back by 6 bases and J by 3 bases. Looked up from germline, CDR1 is MNHNY and CDR2 is SVGAGI (reference sequence). The CDR3 is 13 amino acids. In nucleotides, the CDR3 is TGTGCCAGCAGCCGGGAGGTCGGCTACGAGCAGTACTTC. It specifies CASSREVGYEQYF.

The chain recombines TRBV19 with TRBJ1-2, with D uncertain. Germline lookup yields CDR1 LNHDA and CDR2 SQIVND (reference sequence). The CDR3 has 10 amino acids. V was trimmed by 10 bases and J by 11 bases, leaving 14 bases between them. DNA of the CDR3: TGTGCCACCAGCGAAGAGTCATACACCTTC. Translating it yields CATSEESYTF.

This clone showed up just once. The J gene is TRBJ1-1, the V gene TRBV6-5; a possible D gene is TRBD1 (5 bases). V was trimmed by 6 bases and J by 0 bases, leaving 11 bases between them. CDR3 size: 14 residues. CDR1 and CDR2 (germline): MNHEY, SVGAGI. DNA of the CDR3: TGTGCCAGCAGGGGGGGGGTCATGAACACTGAAGCTTTCTTT. Residues: CASRGGVMNTEAFF.

The V call is TRBV7-9, the J call TRBJ1-3, with D possibly matching TRBD1 (5 bases). Germline-derived CDR1 and CDR2 are SEHNR and FQNEAQ (reference sequence). This CDR3 has 15 amino acids. Trimming shortened V by 5 bases and J by 4 bases, and 15 bases separated the two germline ends. The DNA of the CDR3 is TGTGCCAGCAGCCAAAACACAGGCACGGGAAACACCATATATTTT. Its protein is CASSQNTGTGNTIYF.

The chain uses TRBV12-5 and TRBJ2-7, with a possible D match to TRBD2 (6 bases). Deletions cut 6 bases from V and 4 bases from J, with 22 bases between. Germline V gene sequence: CDR1 LGHNT, CDR2 FRNRAP. There are 16 residues in the CDR3. CDR3 sequence: CASGRGPGLLVYEQYF. In DNA form, the CDR3 reads TGTGCTAGTGGAAGGGGACCGGGACTGCTGGTTTACGAGCAGTACTTC.

The genes are TRBV7-8 and TRBJ2-7, with D perhaps matching TRBD2 (5 bases). In germline, CDR1 is SGHVS, CDR2 FQNEAQ. This CDR3 has 17 amino acids. V was shortened by 1 base and J by 0 bases, with 16 bases between the two germline ends. CDR3 loop: CASSLESASSYSYEQYF. In DNA, the CDR3 is TGTGCCAGCAGCTTAGAATCGGCTAGCTCATACTCCTACGAGCAGTACTTC.

V gene TRBV28 combines with J gene TRBJ1-2; D gene unclear. The V end was cut by 6 bases, the J end by 3 bases, with 14 bases between. Germline V CDR1 and CDR2: MDHEN, SYDVKM. The CDR3 is made up of 14 amino acids. The CDR3 sequence: CASSPRPTYYGYTF. CDR3 sequence (DNA): TGTGCCAGCAGCCCCAGGCCGACATACTATGGCTACACCTTC.

V and J are TRBV27 and TRBJ1-2; D may be TRBD1 (5 bases). V was trimmed by 2 bases and J by 2 bases, leaving 12 bases between them. The CDR3 spans 15 residues. Germline lookup yields CDR1 MNHEY and CDR2 SMNVEV (reference sequence). CDR3 coding DNA: TGTGCCAGCAGTTTAGGGCAGGGTAGCAACTATGGCTACACCTTC. Translated: CASSLGQGSNYGYTF.

The chain uses TRBV5-1 and TRBJ2-7, with 8 bases that match TRBD1. The CDR3 length is 14 residues. The V gene end was trimmed by 1 base and the J gene end by 6 bases; junction bases not matched to a gene: 6. The germline gives CDR1 SGHRS, CDR2 YFSETQ. CDR3: CASSLQTGGIEQYF. The CDR3 DNA reads TGCGCCAGCAGCTTGCAAACAGGGGGGATCGAGCAGTACTTC.

This clone came up a few times. This sequence joins TRBV11-3 and TRBJ2-1; 9 bases map to TRBD1. The germline V gene encodes CDR1 SGHNT and CDR2 YENEEA. The CDR3 covers 15 residues. The V and J ends lost 1 base and 7 bases, in that order; junction bases with no gene match: 5. CDR3 in DNA: TGTGCCAGCAGCTTAGGACAGGGGGGTATGAATGAGCAGTTCTTC. Translated: CASSLGQGGMNEQFF.

The V and J genes are TRBV4-3 and TRBJ2-1; tentative D call: TRBD1 (6 bases). The CDR3 loop spans 15 amino acids. Deletions cut 3 bases from V and 4 bases from J, with 13 bases between. Germline V gene lookup returns CDR1 LGHNA and CDR2 YSLEER. DNA of the CDR3: TGCGCCAGCAGCCAGGAGTCAGGGGCGTACAATGAGCAGTTCTTC. Residues: CASSQESGAYNEQFF.

The rearrangement links TRBV19 to TRBJ1-5, with D possibly being TRBD1 (5 bases). Germline values: CDR1 LNHDA, CDR2 SQIVND (reference sequence). The CDR3 has 15 amino acids. V was shortened by 7 bases and J by 5 bases, with 18 bases between the two germline ends. The CDR3 loop reads CASNRISDLDQPQHF. In nucleotides, the CDR3 is TGTGCCAGTAACAGGATCTCAGATTTGGATCAGCCCCAGCATTTT.

This clone was counted once. This chain joins TRBV5-5 and TRBJ1-5, with D hard to call. Trimming removed 0 bases at V and 0 bases at J, with 16 bases between. The CDR3 covers 18 residues. Germline loops: CDR1 SGHKS, CDR2 YYEKEE (reference sequence). CDR3 coding DNA: TGTGCCAGCAGCTTGGGAAGGGAGCCCCAGCATAGCAATCAGCCCCAGCATTTT. Its protein is CASSLGREPQHSNQPQHF.

The chain couples TRBV2 to TRBJ2-7; D might be TRBD2 (6 bases). The CDR3 is made up of 14 amino acids. Germline-derived CDR1 and CDR2 are SNHLY and FYNNEI. Trimming took 5 bases from V and 3 from J, leaving 14 bases between them. This chain's CDR3 is CASSSGSAGYEQYF. The CDR3 DNA sequence: TGTGCCAGCAGTAGCGGGTCGGCAGGCTACGAGCAGTACTTC.

The CDR3 loop is CASSPQADSNQPQHF. The CDR3 bases are TGTGCCAGCTCACCTCAGGCAGATAGCAATCAGCCCCAGCATTTT. The chain combines TRBV18 with TRBJ1-5; D ambiguous. The CDR3 runs 15 residues. The germline CDR1 and CDR2 sequences are KGHSH and LQKENI. Trimming removed 3 bases at V and 0 bases at J, with 9 bases between. The whole variable domain, filled in from reference TRBV18 and TRBJ1-5, reads NAGVMQNPRHLVRRRGQEARLRCSPMKGHSHVYWYRQLPEEGLKFMVYLQKENIIDESGMPKERFSAEFPKEGPSILRIQQVVRGDSAAYFCASSPQADSNQPQHFGDGTRLSIL.

The chain is built from TRBV27 and TRBJ1-5, with TRBD1 matching 9 bases. The CDR3 sequence is 14 residues long. Germline V gives CDR1 MNHEY, CDR2 SMNVEV (reference sequence). Trimming took 5 bases from V and 7 from J; bases not matched to a gene: 6. The CDR3 DNA reads TGTGCCAGCAGTCCGGACAGGGGAAACCAGCCCCAGCATTTT. Protein sequence: CASSPDRGNQPQHF.

V is TRBV29-1 and J is TRBJ1-5, with a weak D call TRBD1 (5 bases). This CDR3 has 13 amino acids. V was pared by 5 bases and J by 5 bases, with 13 bases between. Germline loops: CDR1 SQVTM, CDR2 ANQGSEA. In nucleotides, the CDR3 is TGCAGCGTTAGATTAGGGGATCATCAGCCCCAGCATTTT. This codes for CSVRLGDHQPQHF.

This chain joins TRBV27 and TRBJ2-1; 8 nucleotides agree with TRBD2. The CDR3 is 15 amino acids. The V gene end was trimmed by 4 bases and the J gene end by 3 bases; junction bases not matched to a gene: 5. The germline V gene encodes CDR1 MNHEY and CDR2 SMNVEV (reference sequence). CDR3 residues: CASSYFSGSYNEQFF. The CDR3 DNA is TGTGCCAGCAGTTACTTCAGCGGGAGCTACAATGAGCAGTTCTTC.

This clone was detected once. The chain joins TRBV11-2 to TRBJ1-5; D may be TRBD1 (6 bases). The CDR3 has 15 amino acids. Trimming cost V 2 bases and J 1 base, with 9 bases left between them. The germline V gene has CDR1 SGHAT and CDR2 FQNNGV. DNA for the CDR3: TGTGCCAGCAGCTTATTTACAGGGAGCAATCAGCCCCAGCATTTT. Translating it yields CASSLFTGSNQPQHF. Full variable domain (remainder filled in from reference TRBV11-2 and TRBJ1-5): EAGVAQSPRYKIIEKRQSVAFWCNPISGHATLYWYQQILGQGPKLLIQFQNNGVVDDSQLPKDRFSAERLKGVDSTLKIQPAKLEDSAVYLCASSLFTGSNQPQHFGDGTRLSIL.

The V call is TRBV28, the J call TRBJ2-1; TRBD1 matches at 7 bases. V lost 5 bases to trimming and J lost 3 bases; unmatched junction nucleotides: 13. The CDR3 runs to 17 residues. From germline, CDR1 is MDHEN and CDR2 SYDVKM. The CDR3: CASSATTGYGNYNEQFF. CDR3 DNA: TGTGCCAGCAGTGCGACGACAGGGTACGGAAACTACAATGAGCAGTTCTTC.

The chain carries TRBV10-1 and TRBJ2-7, with 10 bases aligning to TRBD2. This CDR3 has 13 residues. Germline V gene lookup returns CDR1 WNHNN and CDR2 SYGVQD (reference sequence). The V and J ends lost 4 bases and 7 bases, in that order; junction bases with no gene match: 4. The CDR3 bases are TGCGCCAGCAGTGTGGGACTAGCGAGGGAGCAGTACTTC. This sequence encodes CASSVGLAREQYF.

The CDR3 region is CSVEGGLAGGSYEQYF. The DNA for the CDR3 is TGCAGCGTTGAAGGGGGACTAGCGGGGGGATCCTACGAGCAGTACTTC. The chain joins TRBV29-1 to TRBJ2-7, with 15 positions matching TRBD2. The germline CDR1 and CDR2 sequences are SQVTM and ANQGSEA. The CDR3 is made up of 16 amino acids. With V trimmed by 1 base and J by 1 base, 2 bases remained unmatched.

This chain links TRBV11-2 with TRBJ2-5; TRBD1 aligns across 8 bases. The CDR3 loop spans 17 amino acids. With V trimmed by 5 bases and J by 2 bases, 13 bases remained unmatched. Germline CDR1 is SGHAT and CDR2 is FQNNGV. This chain's CDR3 is CASSQRFQGAIQETQYF. CDR3 DNA: TGTGCCAGCAGCCAACGGTTCCAGGGGGCTATTCAAGAGACCCAGTACTTC.

The chain has TRBV9 and TRBJ2-2; 7 bases agree with TRBD2. The CDR3 sequence is 16 residues long. From germline, CDR1 is SGDLS and CDR2 YYNGEE. The trim removed 3 bases at V and 1 base at J, leaving 6 bases unmatched. The CDR3, as DNA: TGTGCCAGCAGCGGAGGGGCTAGCGGGAACACCGGGGAGCTGTTTTTT. Protein: CASSGGASGNTGELFF.

This clone was picked up one time. The rearrangement links TRBV5-1 to TRBJ2-3; TRBD2 matches at 10 bases. This CDR3 is built from 17 residues. Germline loops: CDR1 SGHRS, CDR2 YFSETQ. The junction had 8 bases not matched to a gene; V was cut back by 4 bases and J by 0 bases. DNA for the CDR3: TGCGCCAGCAGCATTTCACTAGCGGGAACTAGCACAGATACGCAGTATTTT. It specifies CASSISLAGTSTDTQYF.

This chain connects TRBV6-1 to TRBJ2-1; the D gene is possibly TRBD1 (5 bases). V was clipped by 6 bases and J by 0 bases, with 9 bases between them. CDR3 length: 14 residues. CDR1 and CDR2 from the germline V gene are MNHNS and SASEGT. The CDR3 loop reads CASRVGRSYNEQFF. The DNA of the CDR3 is TGTGCCAGCAGGGTGGGGCGCTCCTACAATGAGCAGTTCTTC.